This TCR beta chain was sequenced for a study of blood T cell repertoires in COVID-19. Study information: Acute-phase and convalescent COVID-19 samples originated in the United States, Italy and Spain.

In the original workflow: Amplification of reference gene primers provided the estimated nucleated cell counts. TCRdb's copy holds only in-frame clones and misses some; the assay was immunoSEQ multiplex PCR. V and J calls and clone size are as listed in that table; D and trimming were resolved from the DNA. The sample contains more than 250,000 clones, under 95% of which appear only once. The junction had 4 bases not matched to a gene; V was cut back by 1 base and J by 4 bases. The CDR3 loop spans 15 amino acids. Per the germline V gene, CDR1 is LNHDA and CDR2 is SQIVND (reference sequence). Participant age was roughly 18 to 90 years, and participants resided in roughly 25 US areas.

This clonotype was sampled from a woman aged 30 to 39 who had recovered from COVID-19. The sequencing sample was made of PBMCs or T cells enriched from blood (not recorded which). This chain joins TRBV19 and TRBJ2-3, with 8 bases aligning to TRBD1. CDR3 DNA sequence: TGTGCCAGTAGTATAGGACCCAGGGGGCCAGATACGCAGTATTTT. Translated, it gives CASSIGPRGPDTQYF.